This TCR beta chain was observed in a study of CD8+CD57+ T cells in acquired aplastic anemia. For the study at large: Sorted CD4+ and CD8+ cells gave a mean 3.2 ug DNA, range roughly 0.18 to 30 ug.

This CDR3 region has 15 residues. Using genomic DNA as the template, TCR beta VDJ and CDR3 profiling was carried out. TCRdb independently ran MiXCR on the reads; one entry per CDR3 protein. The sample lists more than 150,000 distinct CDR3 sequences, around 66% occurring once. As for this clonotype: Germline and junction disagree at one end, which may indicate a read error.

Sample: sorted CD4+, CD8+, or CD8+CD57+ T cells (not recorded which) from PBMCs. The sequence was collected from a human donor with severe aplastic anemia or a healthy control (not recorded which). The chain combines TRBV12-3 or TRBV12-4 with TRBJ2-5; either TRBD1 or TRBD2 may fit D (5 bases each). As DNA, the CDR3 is TGTGCCAGCAGCTTAGTTTGGGGACCGCAAGAGACCCAGTACTTC. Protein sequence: CASSLVWGPQETQYF.